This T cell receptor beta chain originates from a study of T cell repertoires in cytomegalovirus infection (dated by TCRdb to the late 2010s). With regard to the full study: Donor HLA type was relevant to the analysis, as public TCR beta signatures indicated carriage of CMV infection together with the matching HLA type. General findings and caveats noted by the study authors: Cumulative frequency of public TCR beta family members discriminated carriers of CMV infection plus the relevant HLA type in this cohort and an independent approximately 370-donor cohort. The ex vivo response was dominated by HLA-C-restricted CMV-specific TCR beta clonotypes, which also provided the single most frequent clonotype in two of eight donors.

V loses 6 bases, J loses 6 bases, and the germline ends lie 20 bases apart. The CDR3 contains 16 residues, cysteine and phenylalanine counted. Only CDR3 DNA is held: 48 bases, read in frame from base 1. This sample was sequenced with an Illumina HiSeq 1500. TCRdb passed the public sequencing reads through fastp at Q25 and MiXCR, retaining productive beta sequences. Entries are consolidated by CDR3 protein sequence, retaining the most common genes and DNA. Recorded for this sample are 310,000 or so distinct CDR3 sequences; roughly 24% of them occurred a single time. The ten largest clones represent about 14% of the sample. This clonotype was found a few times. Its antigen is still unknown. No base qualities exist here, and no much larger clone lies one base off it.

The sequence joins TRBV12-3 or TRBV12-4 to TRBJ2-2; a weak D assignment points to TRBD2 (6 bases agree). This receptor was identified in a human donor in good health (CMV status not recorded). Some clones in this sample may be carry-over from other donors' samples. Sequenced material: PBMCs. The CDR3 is CASSRINGLTPGELFF. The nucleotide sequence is TGTGCCAGCAGCCGCATAAATGGACTAACCCCCGGGGAGCTGTTTTTT.